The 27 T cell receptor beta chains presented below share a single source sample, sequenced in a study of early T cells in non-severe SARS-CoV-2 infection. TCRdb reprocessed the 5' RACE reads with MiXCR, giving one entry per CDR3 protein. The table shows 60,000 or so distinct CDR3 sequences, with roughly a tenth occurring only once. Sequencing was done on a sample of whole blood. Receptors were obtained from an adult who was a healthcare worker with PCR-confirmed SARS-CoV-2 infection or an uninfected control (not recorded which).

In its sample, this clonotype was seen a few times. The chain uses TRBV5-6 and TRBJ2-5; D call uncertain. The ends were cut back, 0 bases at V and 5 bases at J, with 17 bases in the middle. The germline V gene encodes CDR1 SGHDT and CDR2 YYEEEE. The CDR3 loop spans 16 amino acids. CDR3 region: CASSLAQTRLEETQYF. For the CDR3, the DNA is TGTGCCAGCAGCTTGGCCCAAACCCGACTCGAGGAGACCCAGTACTTC.

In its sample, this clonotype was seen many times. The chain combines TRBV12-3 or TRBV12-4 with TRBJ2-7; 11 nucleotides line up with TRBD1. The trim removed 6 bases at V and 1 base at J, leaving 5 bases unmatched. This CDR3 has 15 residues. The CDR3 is CASRTRDRGSYEQYF. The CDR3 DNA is TGTGCCAGCAGAACTAGGGACAGGGGGTCCTACGAGCAGTACTTC.

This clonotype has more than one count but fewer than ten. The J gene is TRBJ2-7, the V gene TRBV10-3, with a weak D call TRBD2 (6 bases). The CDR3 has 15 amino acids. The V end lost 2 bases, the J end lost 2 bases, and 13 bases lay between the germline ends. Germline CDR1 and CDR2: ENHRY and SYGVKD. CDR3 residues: CAISETQAGPYEQYF. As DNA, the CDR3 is TGTGCCATCAGTGAGACGCAGGCGGGACCCTACGAGCAGTACTTC.

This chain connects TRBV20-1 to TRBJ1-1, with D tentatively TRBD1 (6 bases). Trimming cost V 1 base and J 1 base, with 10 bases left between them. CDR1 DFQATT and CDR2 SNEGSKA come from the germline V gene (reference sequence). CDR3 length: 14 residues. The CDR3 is CSARAGAGNTEAFF. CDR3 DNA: TGCAGTGCTAGAGCGGGGGCCGGGAACACTGAAGCTTTCTTT.

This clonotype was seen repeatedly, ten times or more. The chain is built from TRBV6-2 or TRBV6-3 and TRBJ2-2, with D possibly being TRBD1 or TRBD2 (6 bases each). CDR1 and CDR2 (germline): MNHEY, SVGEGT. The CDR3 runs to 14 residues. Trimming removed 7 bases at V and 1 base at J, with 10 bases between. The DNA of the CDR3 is TGTGCCAGCACGGGGGCAGTGAACACCGGGGAGCTGTTTTTT. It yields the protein CASTGAVNTGELFF.

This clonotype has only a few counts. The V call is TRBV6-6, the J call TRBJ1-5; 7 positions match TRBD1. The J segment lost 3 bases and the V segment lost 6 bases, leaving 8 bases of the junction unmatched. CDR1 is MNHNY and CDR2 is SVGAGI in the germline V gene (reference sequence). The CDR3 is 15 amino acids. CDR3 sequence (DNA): TGTGCCAGCAGCTACAGGGGACAGAACAATCAGCCCCAGCATTTT. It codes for CASSYRGQNNQPQHF.

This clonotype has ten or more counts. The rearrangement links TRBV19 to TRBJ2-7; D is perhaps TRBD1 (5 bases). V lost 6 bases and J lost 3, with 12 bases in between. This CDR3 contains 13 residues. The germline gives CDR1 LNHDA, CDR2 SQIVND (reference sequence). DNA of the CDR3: TGTGCCAGTAGAATGGCAGGGAACTACGAGCAGTACTTC. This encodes CASRMAGNYEQYF.

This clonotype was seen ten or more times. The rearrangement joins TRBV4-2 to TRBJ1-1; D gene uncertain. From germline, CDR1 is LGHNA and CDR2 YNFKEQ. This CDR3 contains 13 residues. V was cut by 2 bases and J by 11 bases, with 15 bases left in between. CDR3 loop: CASSQSLRAGAFF. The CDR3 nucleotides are TGTGCCAGCAGCCAATCCTTGCGGGCGGGGGCTTTCTTT.

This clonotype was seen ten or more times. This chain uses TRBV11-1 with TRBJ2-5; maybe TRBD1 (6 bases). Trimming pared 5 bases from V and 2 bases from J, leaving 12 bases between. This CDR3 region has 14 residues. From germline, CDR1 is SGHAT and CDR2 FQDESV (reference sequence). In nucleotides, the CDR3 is TGTGCCAGCAGCCCAAAAGGACAGCAAGAGACCCAGTACTTC. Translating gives CASSPKGQQETQYF. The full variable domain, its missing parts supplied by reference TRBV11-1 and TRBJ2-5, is EAEVAQSPRYKITEKSQAVAFWCDPISGHATLYWYRQILGQGPELLVQFQDESVVDDSQLPKDRFSAERLKGVDSTLKIQPAELGDSAMYLCASSPKGQQETQYFGPGTRLLVL.

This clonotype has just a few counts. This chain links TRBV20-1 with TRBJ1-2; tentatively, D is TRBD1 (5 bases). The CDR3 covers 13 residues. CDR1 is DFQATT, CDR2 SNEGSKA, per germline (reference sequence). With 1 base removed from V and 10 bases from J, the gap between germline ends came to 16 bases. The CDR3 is CSARGGRELLYTF. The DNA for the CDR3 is TGCAGTGCTAGAGGGGGCAGGGAACTCCTCTACACCTTC.

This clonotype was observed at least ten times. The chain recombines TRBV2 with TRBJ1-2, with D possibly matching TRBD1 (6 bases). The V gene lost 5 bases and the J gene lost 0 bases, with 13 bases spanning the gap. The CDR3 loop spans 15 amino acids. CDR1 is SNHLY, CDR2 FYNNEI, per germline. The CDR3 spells CASSPRGIANYGYTF. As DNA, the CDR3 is TGTGCCAGCAGTCCCAGGGGCATAGCTAACTATGGCTACACCTTC. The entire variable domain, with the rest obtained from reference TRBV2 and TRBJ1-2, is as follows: EPEVTQTPSHQVTQMGQEVILRCVPISNHLYFYWYRQILGQKVEFLVSFYNNEISEKSEIFDDQFSVERPDGSNFTLKIRSTKLEDSAMYFCASSPRGIANYGYTFGSGTRLTVV.

CDR3 coding DNA: TGTGCCAGCAGGTCGGCTGGCACAGATACGCAGTATTTT. It yields the protein CASRSAGTDTQYF. The V gene is TRBV7-2, the J gene TRBJ2-3; no firm D call. This CDR3 region has 13 residues. CDR1 and CDR2 (germline): SGHTA, FQGNSA. V gave up 6 bases and J gave up 1 base, with 8 bases separating them. The variable domain in full, completed from reference TRBV7-2 and TRBJ2-3, reads GAGVSQSPSNKVTEKGKDVELRCDPISGHTALYWYRQSLGQGLEFLIYFQGNSAPDKSGLPSDRFSAERTGGSVSTLTIQRTQQEDSAVYLCASRSAGTDTQYFGPGTRLTVL.

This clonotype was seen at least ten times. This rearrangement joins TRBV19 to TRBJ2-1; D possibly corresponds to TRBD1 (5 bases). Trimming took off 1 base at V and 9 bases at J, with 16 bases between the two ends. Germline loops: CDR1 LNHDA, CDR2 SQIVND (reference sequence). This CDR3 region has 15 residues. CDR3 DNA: TGTGCCAGTAGTATAGCTTTTGCGCCAAGGGGTGAGCAGTTCTTC. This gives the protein CASSIAFAPRGEQFF.

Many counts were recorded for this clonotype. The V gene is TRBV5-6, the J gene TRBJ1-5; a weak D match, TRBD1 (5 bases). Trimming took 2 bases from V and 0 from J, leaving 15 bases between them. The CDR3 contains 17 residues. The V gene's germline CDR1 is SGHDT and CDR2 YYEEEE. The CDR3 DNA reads TGTGCCAGCAGCTTAACCACCGGGACCCTTAGCAATCAGCCCCAGCATTTT. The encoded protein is CASSLTTGTLSNQPQHF.

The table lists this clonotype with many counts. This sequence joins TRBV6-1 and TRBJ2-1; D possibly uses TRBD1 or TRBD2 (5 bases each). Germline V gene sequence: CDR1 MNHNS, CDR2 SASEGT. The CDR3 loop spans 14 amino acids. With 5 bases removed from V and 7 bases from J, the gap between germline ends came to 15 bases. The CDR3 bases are TGTGCCAGCAGTAAGGGACCACAGAATAATGAGCAGTTCTTC. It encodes CASSKGPQNNEQFF.

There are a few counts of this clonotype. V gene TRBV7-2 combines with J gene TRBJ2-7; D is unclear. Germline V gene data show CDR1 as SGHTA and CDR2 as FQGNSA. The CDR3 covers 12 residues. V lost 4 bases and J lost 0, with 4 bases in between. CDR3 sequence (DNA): TGTGCCAGCAGCTACCTCTCCTACGAGCAGTACTTC. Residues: CASSYLSYEQYF.

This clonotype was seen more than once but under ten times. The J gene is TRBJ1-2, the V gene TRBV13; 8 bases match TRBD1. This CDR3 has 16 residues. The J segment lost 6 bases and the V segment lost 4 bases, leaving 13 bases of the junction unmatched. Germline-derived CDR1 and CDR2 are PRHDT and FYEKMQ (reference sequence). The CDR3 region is CASSSPGQVMSNGYTF. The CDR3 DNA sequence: TGTGCCAGCAGCTCGCCGGGACAGGTCATGTCGAATGGCTACACCTTC.

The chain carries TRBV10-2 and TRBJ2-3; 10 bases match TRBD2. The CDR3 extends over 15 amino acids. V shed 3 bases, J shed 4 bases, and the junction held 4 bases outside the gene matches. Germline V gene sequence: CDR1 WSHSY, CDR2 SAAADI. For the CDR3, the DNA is TGCGCCAGCAGTGAAGCACTAGCGGGGCCAGATACGCAGTATTTT. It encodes CASSEALAGPDTQYF.

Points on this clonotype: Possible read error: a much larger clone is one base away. The CDR3 bases are TGCGCCAGCAGCTTGGTCAGGGGACCTGAAGCTTTCTTT. Translated, it gives CASSLVRGPEAFF. The V gene is TRBV5-1, the J gene TRBJ1-1; maybe TRBD1 (6 bases). V was pared by 0 bases and J by 6 bases, with 9 bases between. This CDR3 is built from 13 residues. Germline values: CDR1 SGHRS, CDR2 YFSETQ.

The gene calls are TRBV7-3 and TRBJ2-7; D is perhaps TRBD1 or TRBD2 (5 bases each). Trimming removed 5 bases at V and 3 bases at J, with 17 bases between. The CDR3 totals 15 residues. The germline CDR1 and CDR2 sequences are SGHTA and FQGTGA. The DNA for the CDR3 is TGTGCCAGCAGCCCGGTGGGGGTCCCCTACTACGAGCAGTACTTC. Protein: CASSPVGVPYYEQYF.

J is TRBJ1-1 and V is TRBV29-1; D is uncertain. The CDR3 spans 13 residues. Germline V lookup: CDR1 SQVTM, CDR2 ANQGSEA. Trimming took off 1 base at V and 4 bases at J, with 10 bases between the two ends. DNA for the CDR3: TGCAGCGTTGAAGCCCTCCGAGGCACTGAAGCTTTCTTT. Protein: CSVEALRGTEAFF.

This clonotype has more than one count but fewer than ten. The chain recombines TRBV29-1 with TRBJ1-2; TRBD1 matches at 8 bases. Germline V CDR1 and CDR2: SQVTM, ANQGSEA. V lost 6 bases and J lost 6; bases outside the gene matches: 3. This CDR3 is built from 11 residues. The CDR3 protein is CSVRQGNGYTF. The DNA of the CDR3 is TGCAGCGTCCGACAGGGGAATGGCTACACCTTC.

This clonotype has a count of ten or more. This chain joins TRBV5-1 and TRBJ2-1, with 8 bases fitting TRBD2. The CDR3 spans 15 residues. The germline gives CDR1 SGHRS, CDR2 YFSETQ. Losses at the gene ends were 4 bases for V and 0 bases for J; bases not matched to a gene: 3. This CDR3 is CASSTSGGSYNEQFF. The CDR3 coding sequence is TGCGCCAGCAGCACCAGCGGGGGCTCCTACAATGAGCAGTTCTTC.

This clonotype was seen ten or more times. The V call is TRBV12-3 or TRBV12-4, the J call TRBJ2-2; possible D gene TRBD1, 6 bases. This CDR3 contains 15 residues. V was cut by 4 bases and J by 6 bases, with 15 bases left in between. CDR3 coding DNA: TGTGCCAGCAGTTCCCTGGACAGATTGTCCGGGGAGCTGTTTTTT. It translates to CASSSLDRLSGELFF.

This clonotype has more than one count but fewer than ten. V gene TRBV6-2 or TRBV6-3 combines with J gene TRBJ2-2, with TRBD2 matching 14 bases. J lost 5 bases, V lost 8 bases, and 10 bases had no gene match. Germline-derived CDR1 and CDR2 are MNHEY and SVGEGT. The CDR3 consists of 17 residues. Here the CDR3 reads CASRGLAGGSKTGELFF. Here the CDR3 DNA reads TGTGCCAGCCGTGGACTAGCGGGGGGAAGCAAGACCGGGGAGCTGTTTTTT.

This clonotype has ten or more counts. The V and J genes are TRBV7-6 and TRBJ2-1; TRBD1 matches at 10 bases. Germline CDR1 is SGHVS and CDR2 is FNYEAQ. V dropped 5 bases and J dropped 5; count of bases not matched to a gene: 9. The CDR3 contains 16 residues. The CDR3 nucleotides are TGTGCCAGCAGCCGGCGTCCCGGGACAGGGGACAATGAGCAGTTCTTC. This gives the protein CASSRRPGTGDNEQFF.

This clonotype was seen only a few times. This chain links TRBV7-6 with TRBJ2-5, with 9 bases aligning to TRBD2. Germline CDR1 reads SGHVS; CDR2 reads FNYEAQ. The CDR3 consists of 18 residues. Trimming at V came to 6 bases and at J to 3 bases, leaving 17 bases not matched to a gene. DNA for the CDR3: TGTGCCAGCAGTCCCCGAGGGCTAGCGGGGAAACTCGAAGAGACCCAGTACTTC. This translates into CASSPRGLAGKLEETQYF.